Each of the 15 T cell receptor beta chains below was sequenced from the same sample in a study of blood T cell repertoires in COVID-19. Sequencing used immunoSEQ multiplex PCR; TCRdb keeps in-frame clones, though not all of them. This table has almost 95,000 clones, roughly 72% appearing once. The sample was peripheral blood. These TCRs come from an older woman in a cohort sampled during active or convalescent COVID-19.

The V gene is TRBV12-5, the J gene TRBJ2-2; 7 positions agree with TRBD1. Germline CDR1 reads LGHNT; CDR2 reads FRNRAP. The ends lost 3 bases at V and 2 bases at J; junction bases unmatched: 15. CDR3 length: 19 residues. The CDR3 is CASGFSLVTGTENTGELFF. The CDR3, as DNA: TGTGCTAGTGGTTTCAGCCTAGTTACCGGGACAGAAAACACCGGGGAGCTGTTTTTT.

V usage is TRBV5-6 and J usage is TRBJ1-6, with D hard to call. The CDR3 is 14 residues long. Germline values: CDR1 SGHDT, CDR2 YYEEEE. V was trimmed by 4 bases and J by 1 base, leaving 6 bases between them. The CDR3: CASSALSYNSPLHF. The CDR3 DNA is TGTGCCAGCAGCGCGTTATCCTATAATTCACCCCTCCACTTT.

V gene TRBV5-8 combines with J gene TRBJ2-3; D unresolved. Germline CDR1 reads SGHTS; CDR2 reads YDEGEE. The CDR3 covers 15 residues. Trimming left V 4 bases short and J 2 bases short, with 14 bases between. The DNA for the CDR3 is TGTGCCAGCAGCCGCGGATCTTGGCCCACAGATACGCAGTATTTT. This codes for CASSRGSWPTDTQYF.

This chain links TRBV7-9 with TRBJ1-6; D remains unclear. The CDR3 is made up of 14 amino acids. With 6 bases removed from V and 7 bases from J, the gap between germline ends came to 13 bases. Germline V gene lookup returns CDR1 SEHNR and CDR2 FQNEAQ (reference sequence). CDR3 nucleotide sequence: TGTGCCAGCAGACGTCCCTCGGAGAATTCACCCCTCCACTTT. It encodes CASRRPSENSPLHF.

This clone was seen a handful of times. The rearrangement links TRBV27 to TRBJ1-4, with D hard to call. The germline V and J ends were trimmed by 0 bases and 10 bases, with 9 bases remaining between them. The CDR3 spans 13 residues. Germline CDR1 MNHEY, CDR2 SMNVEV (reference sequence). Here the CDR3 reads CASSLSTAGKLFF. The DNA of the CDR3 is TGTGCCAGCAGTTTATCGACGGCGGGAAAACTGTTTTTT.

This sequence joins TRBV6-5 and TRBJ1-1; D remains ambiguous. The germline CDR1 and CDR2 sequences are MNHEY and SVGAGI. This CDR3 has 12 amino acids. The V end lost 7 bases, the J end lost 6 bases, and 12 bases lay between the germline ends. The CDR3 protein is CASTTPGSEAFF. The DNA for the CDR3 is TGTGCCAGCACCACACCCGGGTCTGAAGCTTTCTTT.

The gene calls are TRBV27 and TRBJ2-3; 8 positions match TRBD2. Germline loops: CDR1 MNHEY, CDR2 SMNVEV (reference sequence). The CDR3 sequence is 14 residues long. After removal of 6 bases from V and 1 base from J, the junction contained 3 bases not matched to a gene. The CDR3 DNA sequence: TGTGCCAGCAGGCCTAGCGGGCGCACAGATACGCAGTATTTT. Residues: CASRPSGRTDTQYF.

V and J are TRBV5-1 and TRBJ1-1; the D gene is possibly TRBD1 (6 bases). Trimming left V 4 bases short and J 1 base short, with 14 bases between. This CDR3 spans 15 amino acids. The germline V gene has CDR1 SGHRS and CDR2 YFSETQ. CDR3 in amino acids: CASSTAGGRNTEAFF. Written as DNA, the CDR3 is TGCGCCAGCAGCACGGCCGGGGGGCGGAACACTGAAGCTTTCTTT.

The chain has TRBV6-2 or TRBV6-3 and TRBJ2-1, with D tentatively TRBD2 (6 bases). The V gene's germline CDR1 is MNHEY and CDR2 SVGEGT. Between the trimmed V and J ends, which lost 2 bases and 10 bases, there was a span of 9 bases. The CDR3 sequence is 12 residues long. The chain's CDR3 is CASSYPRGEQFF. CDR3 sequence (DNA): TGTGCCAGCAGTTACCCCCGGGGGGAGCAGTTCTTC.

The chain uses TRBV5-1 and TRBJ2-2; D gene ambiguous. Looked up from germline, CDR1 is SGHRS and CDR2 is YFSETQ. The CDR3 runs 13 residues. V dropped 6 bases and J dropped 1 base, with 7 bases sitting between them. Here the CDR3 DNA reads TGCGCCAGCATCGAGCAGAACACCGGGGAGCTGTTTTTT. Residues: CASIEQNTGELFF.

This CDR3 is CASSPLRDEKLFF. CDR3 nucleotides: TGTGCCAGCTCACCTTTGCGAGATGAAAAACTGTTTTTT. This sequence joins TRBV18 and TRBJ1-4, with D hard to call. Germline CDR1 and CDR2: KGHSH and LQKENI. The V and J ends lost 3 bases and 6 bases respectively, with 8 bases between them. There are 13 residues in the CDR3.

This clone was found a few times. The chain has TRBV28 and TRBJ2-7; D possibly corresponds to TRBD2 (5 bases). In germline, CDR1 is MDHEN, CDR2 SYDVKM. With 4 bases removed from V and 3 bases from J, the gap between germline ends came to 13 bases. CDR3 length: 14 amino acids. As DNA, the CDR3 is TGTGCCAGCAGTTCTTACCGGGAAGTCTACGAGCAGTACTTC. This translates into CASSSYREVYEQYF.

This clone is a singleton in its sample. CDR3 region: CASSIRGGEQFF. In DNA form, the CDR3 reads TGTGCCAGCAGCATCCGCGGAGGGGAGCAGTTCTTC. The chain carries TRBV13 and TRBJ2-1, with D perhaps matching TRBD2 (6 bases). The CDR3 runs to 12 residues. V was shortened by 5 bases and J by 10 bases, with 12 bases between the two germline ends. Germline CDR1 PRHDT, CDR2 FYEKMQ (reference sequence).

The V gene is TRBV19, the J gene TRBJ1-6; tentatively, D is TRBD1 (5 bases). CDR1 and CDR2 from the germline V gene are LNHDA and SQIVND (reference sequence). CDR3 length: 13 residues. Deletions cut 9 bases from V and 9 bases from J, with 15 bases between. The CDR3 protein is CASGRQGGSPLHF. Here the CDR3 DNA reads TGTGCCAGCGGAAGGCAGGGTGGTTCACCCCTCCACTTT.

This sequence joins TRBV11-2 and TRBJ2-3; D not certain. Germline lookup yields CDR1 SGHAT and CDR2 FQNNGV. The CDR3 is 13 amino acids. Trimming took 3 bases from V and 6 from J, leaving 10 bases between them. This CDR3 is CASSLAPPDTQYF. The CDR3 DNA reads as TGTGCCAGCAGCTTGGCCCCCCCGGATACGCAGTATTTT.